The rows below give T cell receptor beta chains drawn from one sample of a study of blood T cell repertoires in COVID-19. TCRdb keeps only in-frame clones here, not all; method: immunoSEQ multiplex PCR. The sample lists about 130,000 clones; approximately 82% were seen once. Sequenced: peripheral blood. All receptors derive from a man aged 40-55 years with active or convalescent COVID-19. Each CDR3 is given with its conserved first and last residue. The D gene is left open where the match is weak. Only some rows state a clone size, as once, few, many or a class for expanded clones.

size	V	J	D	DNA	CDR3
-	TRBV29-1	TRBJ2-7	-	TGCAGCGTTGAAGATGCCAGGGCCCCCTACGAGCAGTACTTC	CSVEDARAPYEQYF
-	TRBV5-6	TRBJ1-2	-	TGTGCCAGCAGGGGAGGGAGTCGGATTAACTATGGCTACACCTTC	CASRGGSRINYGYTF
once	TRBV5-1	TRBJ2-3	TRBD2	TGCGCCAGCAGCCTTGGCAAAGCGGGGTTCACAGATACGCAGTATTTT	CASSLGKAGFTDTQYF
-	TRBV25-1	TRBJ2-7	-	TGTGCCAGCAGTTCACGGGCGGGCGAGCAGTACTTC	CASSSRAGEQYF
-	TRBV5-1	TRBJ2-5	TRBD2	TGCGCCAGCAGCTTGGGGACTAGCGGGCTAGAGACCCAGTACTTC	CASSLGTSGLETQYF
-	TRBV5-5	TRBJ2-5	TRBD1	TGTGCCAGCAGTGCCGGACAGGGCGTTCAAGAGACCCAGTACTTC	CASSAGQGVQETQYF
-	TRBV5-1	TRBJ1-5	-	TGCGCCAGCAGCTTGGATCCTGGGGCGGCCGCGTCCCAGCATTTT	CASSLDPGAAASQHF
-	TRBV10-2	TRBJ1-2	-	TGCGCCAGCAGTGAGTGGGGGGGGAACGTTTTTGGCTACACCTTC	CASSEWGGNVFGYTF
once	TRBV14	TRBJ1-3	TRBD1	TGTGCCAGCAGCCAAGTAACCGGGACAGGCCGAAACACCATATATTTT	CASSQVTGTGRNTIYF
once	TRBV5-4	TRBJ2-5	-	TGTGCCAGCAGCCCCACAGGAGAGTTGGGAGAGACCCAGTACTTC	CASSPTGELGETQYF
-	TRBV7-2	TRBJ1-1	-	TGTGCCAGCAGCCAGGGGTACAGGATTTTCTTT	CASSQGYRIFF
-	TRBV6-5	TRBJ2-2	TRBD2	TGTGCCAGCGGAAAAGCGGGGGCTAACACCGGGGAGCTGTTTTTT	CASGKAGANTGELFF
-	TRBV11-1	TRBJ1-1	TRBD1	TGTGCCAGCAGCAAAACCGGGACAGCGAACACTGAAGCTTTCTTT	CASSKTGTANTEAFF
-	TRBV6-6	TRBJ1-5	TRBD1	TGTGCCAGCAGCCGCCGAGGGGGGACAGGGGCCACCCCACTAAATCAGCCCCAGCATTTT	CASSRRGGTGATPLNQPQHF
-	TRBV11-2	TRBJ1-1	-	TGTGCCAGCAGCCCATATGGAGGTTCCATGAACACTGAAGCTTTCTTT	CASSPYGGSMNTEAFF
-	TRBV5-1	TRBJ1-2	-	TGCGCCAGCAGCTTGAATATGGGTGAGGAAGGCTACACCTTC	CASSLNMGEEGYTF
-	TRBV5-1	TRBJ2-3	-	TGCGCCAGCAGCTTGGGGCACCGAGGGACAGATACGCAGTATTTT	CASSLGHRGTDTQYF
-	TRBV21-1	TRBJ2-5	-	TGTGCCAGCAGCAAAGGGGGGGAACAAGAGACCCAGTACTTC	CASSKGGEQETQYF
once	TRBV11-1	TRBJ2-2	-	TGTGCCAGCAGCTTAGACAGTTCTCCCACCGGGGAGCTGTTTTTT	CASSLDSSPTGELFF
few	TRBV5-5	TRBJ1-5	-	TGTGCCAGCAGCTTGGCCGCGGGATGGGGGCAGCCCCAGCATTTT	CASSLAAGWGQPQHF
few	TRBV5-4	TRBJ2-4	-	TGTGCCAGCAGCTCGACAGGAAACATTCAGTACTTC	CASSSTGNIQYF
-	TRBV5-1	TRBJ2-3	TRBD2	TGCGCCAGCAGCCTAGCGGGGGGCCGAGCAGATACGCAGTATTTT	CASSLAGGRADTQYF
-	TRBV12-3/TRBV12-4	TRBJ2-3	-	TGTGCCAGCAGTTTAGGGCAGACAGATACGCAGTATTTT	CASSLGQTDTQYF
-	TRBV5-4	TRBJ1-2	-	TGTGCCAGCAGCTTATTAGGGGGCTATGGCTACACCTTC	CASSLLGGYGYTF
-	TRBV11-2	TRBJ2-3	TRBD2	TGTGCCAGCAGCTTTACTAGCGGGGGCGCAGATACGCAGTATTTT	CASSFTSGGADTQYF
-	TRBV5-5	TRBJ2-3	TRBD1	TGTGCCAGCAGCTTATCAAGTACCGGGACAGGGGTCACAGATACGCAGTATTTT	CASSLSSTGTGVTDTQYF
-	TRBV27	TRBJ2-1	-	TGTGCCAGCAGTTTTCAATCTCGGGAGCAGTTCTTC	CASSFQSREQFF
-	TRBV24-1	TRBJ2-2	-	TGTGCCACGAACCACTGGGTCGGGGTCATCGGGGAGCTGTTTTTT	CATNHWVGVIGELFF
-	TRBV10-1	TRBJ2-5	-	TGCGCCAGCAGTGAACGGGGGTTGCAAGAGACCCAGTACTTC	CASSERGLQETQYF
-	TRBV19	TRBJ1-4	-	TGTGCCAGTAGTATCGGAGGGAATGAAGAAAAACTGTTTTTT	CASSIGGNEEKLFF
-	TRBV5-1	TRBJ1-2	-	TGCGCCAGCAGCTTACAGGATAACTATGGCTACACCTTC	CASSLQDNYGYTF
-	TRBV5-4	TRBJ1-2	-	TGTGCCAGCAGCTATAGACAGGACTATGGCTACACCTTC	CASSYRQDYGYTF
-	TRBV2	TRBJ2-7	-	TGTGCCAGCAGGCTAACTTCCTACGAGCAGTACTTC	CASRLTSYEQYF
-	TRBV3-1/TRBV3-2	TRBJ2-7	TRBD2	TGTGCCAGCAGCCAAAGGCCGGGACTAGCGGGGTCATTCTACGAGCAGTACTTC	CASSQRPGLAGSFYEQYF
once	TRBV6-5	TRBJ2-7	-	TGTGCCAGCAGTTACTCGAGCAGGGGCGAGCAGTACTTC	CASSYSSRGEQYF
-	TRBV30	TRBJ2-4	-	TGTGCCTGGAGTGTAGGGAGAACGGGGAACATTCAGTACTTC	CAWSVGRTGNIQYF
-	TRBV7-2	TRBJ2-7	TRBD1	TGTGCCAGCAGCTTACCCCGGACAGGGGGGATCATCTACGAGCAGTACTTC	CASSLPRTGGIIYEQYF
-	TRBV6-6	TRBJ1-1	-	TGTGCCAGCAGTTACCAGGGGTTAGATGAAGCTTTCTTT	CASSYQGLDEAFF
-	TRBV5-1	TRBJ1-1	-	TGCGCCAGCAGCCAGACAGGACTAGGGACTGAAGCTTTCTTT	CASSQTGLGTEAFF
-	TRBV5-4	TRBJ2-5	-	TGTGCCAGCAACCTCAGGGGAGAGACCCAGTACTTC	CASNLRGETQYF
once	TRBV7-2	TRBJ2-7	TRBD2	TGTGCCAGCAGCTTAGTAGCGGGGGGGCCTTACGAGCAGTACTTC	CASSLVAGGPYEQYF
once	TRBV3-1/TRBV3-2	TRBJ1-1	TRBD1	TGTGCCAGCAGCCAAGGTCAGGCAGGGGGCACTGAAGCTTTCTTT	CASSQGQAGGTEAFF
-	TRBV19	TRBJ1-2	-	TGTGCCAGTAGTATCGGCCCTGGACAGAACTATGGCTACACCTTC	CASSIGPGQNYGYTF
-	TRBV5-4	TRBJ1-2	TRBD1	TGTGCCAGCAGCTTGTATCAGGGGGCCGGAGGCTACACCTTC	CASSLYQGAGGYTF
-	TRBV24-1	TRBJ2-5	-	TGTGCCACCAGTGATTCCCGCCAAGAGACCCAGTACTTC	CATSDSRQETQYF
-	TRBV7-7	TRBJ2-2	-	TGTGCCAGCAGCTTAGGAACAGGGCCGGGAACCGGGGAGCTGTTTTTT	CASSLGTGPGTGELFF
-	TRBV6-2/TRBV6-3	TRBJ2-1	TRBD1	TGTGCCAGCAGTTACAGCCGGGACAGGGAATACAATGAGCAGTTCTTC	CASSYSRDREYNEQFF
-	TRBV10-3	TRBJ2-1	TRBD2	TGTGCCATCAGTGAAGAGGGCGGGGGCTACAATGAGCAGTTCTTC	CAISEEGGGYNEQFF
few	TRBV9	TRBJ1-1	-	TGTGCCAGCACCCCGACAGGAATGAACACTGAAGCTTTCTTT	CASTPTGMNTEAFF
-	TRBV6-6	TRBJ2-2	TRBD2	TGTGCCAGCAGTCCTCAGGGAGGGGACACCGGGGAGCTGTTTTTT	CASSPQGGDTGELFF
-	TRBV19	TRBJ1-2	TRBD1	TGTGCCAGTAGGAACCGGGACAGCTATGGCTACACCTTC	CASRNRDSYGYTF
-	TRBV3-1/TRBV3-2	TRBJ2-7	TRBD2	TGTGCCAGCAGCCAGCGCGGGGGGACCTACGAGCAGTACTTC	CASSQRGGTYEQYF
-	TRBV12-3/TRBV12-4	TRBJ2-7	-	TGTGCCAGCAGTAGACCCCGGGGCGAGCAGTACTTC	CASSRPRGEQYF
-	TRBV12-3/TRBV12-4	TRBJ2-7	-	TGTGCCAGCAGTTCGGACACCTACTACGAGCAGTACTTC	CASSSDTYYEQYF